The 26 T cell receptor beta chains reported below all come from one sample, sequenced in a study of blood T cells in healthy people across ages. Through a sample-barcoded 5' primer and a J-beta primer mix, a second PCR was run for roughly 6 to 12 cycles. TCRdb itself ran the 5' RACE reads through MiXCR, one entry per CDR3 protein. The sample holds 700,000 to 950,000 distinct CDR3 sequences, roughly 60% seen once. The sequenced sample consisted of blood. The receptors here all came from a man in his thirties or forties in good health.

This clonotype was detected only a few times. V gene TRBV3-1 combines with J gene TRBJ2-3, with 7 bases aligning to TRBD2. V was pared by 2 bases and J by 1 base, with 6 bases of the junction left unmatched. Germline loops: CDR1 LGHDT, CDR2 YNNKEL (reference sequence). There are 16 residues in the CDR3. The CDR3 DNA reads TGTGCCAGCAGCCAATTGAGGCTAGCGGGCACAGATACGCAGTATTTT. Its translation is CASSQLRLAGTDTQYF.

The chain has TRBV28 and TRBJ1-2; no clear D gene. The CDR3 totals 12 residues. V was pared by 7 bases and J by 4 bases, with 10 bases between. Germline V gives CDR1 MDHEN, CDR2 SYDVKM. The CDR3 spells CASTAASYGYTF. Here the CDR3 DNA reads TGTGCCAGCACGGCAGCTTCCTATGGCTACACCTTC.

The chain has TRBV20-1 and TRBJ1-2, with 8 bases identical to TRBD1. CDR3 length: 16 amino acids. The germline CDR1 and CDR2 sequences are DFQATT and SNEGSKA (reference sequence). V lost 3 bases and J lost 5; bases outside the gene matches: 14. CDR3 DNA sequence: TGCAGTGCTAGGAACCCACTTTGGCAGGGGGCTTATGGCTACACCTTC. Amino acid sequence: CSARNPLWQGAYGYTF.

This clonotype was picked up one time. The V gene is TRBV6-2 or TRBV6-3, the J gene TRBJ1-1; perhaps TRBD1 as D (6 bases). This CDR3 has 15 residues. Per germline, CDR1 MNHEY and CDR2 SVGEGT. Deletions cut 5 bases from V and 10 bases from J, with 23 bases between. The CDR3 region is CASSRAFDRLVRAFF. Here the CDR3 DNA reads TGTGCCAGCAGTCGCGCATTTGACAGGTTGGTACGAGCTTTCTTT.

This clonotype was counted ten times or more. The rearrangement links TRBV30 to TRBJ2-7; D possibly corresponds to TRBD1 (6 bases). The CDR3 extends over 14 amino acids. The V and J ends lost 0 bases and 0 bases respectively, with 9 bases between them. Germline CDR1 is GTSNPN and CDR2 is SVGIG (reference sequence). CDR3 bases: TGTGCCTGGAGTGTGGACAGCAACTCCTACGAGCAGTACTTC. Encoded protein: CAWSVDSNSYEQYF.

The CDR3 is CASSSHPTEQYF. In DNA, the CDR3 is TGCGCCAGCAGCTCACACCCTACGGAGCAGTACTTC. The chain combines TRBV5-1 with TRBJ2-7; the D is unclear. Trimming stripped 3 bases from V and 7 bases from J, with 11 bases between. The length of the CDR3 is 12 residues. The germline gives CDR1 SGHRS, CDR2 YFSETQ.

The chain couples TRBV7-2 to TRBJ2-3; 7 positions match TRBD1. The CDR3 contains 15 residues. V shed 8 bases, J shed 4 bases, and the junction held 12 bases outside the gene matches. CDR1 and CDR2 from the germline V gene are SGHTA and FQGNSA. The CDR3 region is CASGPDRVWADTQYF. CDR3 in DNA: TGTGCCAGCGGTCCAGACAGGGTTTGGGCAGATACGCAGTATTTT. Looking up the rest from reference TRBV7-2 and TRBJ2-3 gives the full variable domain: GAGVSQSPSNKVTEKGKDVELRCDPISGHTALYWYRQSLGQGLEFLIYFQGNSAPDKSGLPSDRFSAERTGGSVSTLTIQRTQQEDSAVYLCASGPDRVWADTQYFGPGTRLTVL.

This clonotype was seen a handful of times. This chain uses TRBV20-1 with TRBJ2-4; D ambiguous. The assigned J gene may be wrong: the sequence end matches TRBJ2-7 better. Germline CDR1 is DFQATT and CDR2 is SNEGSKA (reference sequence). The CDR3 is 13 amino acids. The DNA for the CDR3 is TGCAGTGCTAGAGAAACTATTCAATACGAGCAGTACTTC. Protein product: CSARETIQYEQYF.

The chain joins TRBV10-3 to TRBJ1-5; tentative D call: TRBD1 (5 bases). The CDR3 sequence is 13 residues long. Germline assignment: CDR1 ENHRY and CDR2 SYGVKD. The V end lost 5 bases, the J end lost 7 bases, and 12 bases lay between the germline ends. The CDR3 here is CAISKDGGQPQHF. The CDR3 coding sequence is TGTGCCATCAGTAAGGACGGGGGACAGCCCCAGCATTTT.

The chain joins TRBV20-1 to TRBJ1-2; D may be TRBD1 (5 bases). Germline loops: CDR1 DFQATT, CDR2 SNEGSKA (reference sequence). CDR3 length equals 13 residues. Trimming cost V 6 bases and J 8 bases, with 19 bases left between them. Written as DNA, the CDR3 is TGCAGTGCAACCCCAGGACCGGGGGACGGCTACACCTTC. Protein sequence: CSATPGPGDGYTF.

This clonotype showed up just once. The chain joins TRBV6-1 to TRBJ1-2, with TRBD1 matching over 7 bases. V lost 6 bases to trimming and J lost 10 bases; unmatched junction nucleotides: 11. The CDR3 extends over 13 amino acids. Germline CDR1 reads MNHNS; CDR2 reads SASEGT. The CDR3 DNA follows: TGTGCCAGCAGCCGAGACAGGGTTGATCACTACACCTTC. Its translation is CASSRDRVDHYTF.

The rearrangement links TRBV11-1 to TRBJ2-1; D unclear. Germline CDR1 SGHAT, CDR2 FQDESV (reference sequence). CDR3 size: 17 residues. The V end lost 1 base, the J end lost 7 bases, and 20 bases lay between the germline ends. The CDR3 region is CASSLGRWSAGRNEQFF. For the CDR3, the DNA is TGTGCCAGCAGCTTAGGTAGGTGGTCGGCCGGCAGGAATGAGCAGTTCTTC.

This chain joins TRBV28 and TRBJ2-6; unclear D gene. With 3 bases removed from V and 0 bases from J, the gap between germline ends came to 9 bases. The CDR3 loop spans 16 amino acids. The germline V gene encodes CDR1 MDHEN and CDR2 SYDVKM. The CDR3 nucleotides read TGTGCCAGCAGTTTGATCCCGATCTCTGGGGCCAACGTCCTGACTTTC. Amino acids: CASSLIPISGANVLTF.

V gene TRBV6-5 combines with J gene TRBJ2-3; TRBD2 matches 7 bases. The CDR3 is made up of 17 amino acids. Germline V gives CDR1 MNHEY, CDR2 SVGAGI. Losses at the gene ends were 0 bases for V and 7 bases for J; bases not matched to a gene: 13. The CDR3 nucleotides are TGTGCCAGCAGTTACTCGATTTGGGCTAGCGGAAGTTATACGCAGTATTTT. Its protein is CASSYSIWASGSYTQYF.

As regards this clonotype: This may be a read error, as it is one base from a much larger clone. In DNA form, the CDR3 reads TGCAGCGTTGCGGGCACGTCTGGTCAGCAGGTTATCGAGCAGTACTTC. Translating gives CSVAGTSGQQVIEQYF. The chain joins TRBV29-1 to TRBJ2-4; no clear D gene. The J call may be wrong; the DNA end is better matched by TRBJ2-7. The CDR3 loop spans 16 amino acids. Germline V gene lookup returns CDR1 SQVTM and CDR2 ANQGSEA.

J is TRBJ2-5 and V is TRBV21-1. TRBV21-1 is noted as a pseudogene. The CDR3 sequence is 11 residues long. This chain's CDR3 is CASSPDPVQYF. CDR3 coding DNA: TGTGCCAGCAGCCCCGACCCAGTGCAGTACTTC.

This clonotype was counted a single time. This chain joins TRBV7-6 and TRBJ2-7; TRBD2 might be the D (5 bases). This CDR3 is built from 16 residues. V was cut by 1 base and J by 0 bases, with 13 bases left in between. The germline V gene has CDR1 SGHVS and CDR2 FNYEAQ. The CDR3 DNA reads TGTGCCAGCAGCTTAGAAGAGGTAGCGAGCTCCTACGAGCAGTACTTC. The encoded protein is CASSLEEVASSYEQYF.

This rearrangement joins TRBV4-2 to TRBJ2-1, with D unresolved. V dropped 0 bases and J dropped 1 base, with 4 bases sitting between them. The CDR3 loop spans 14 amino acids. Germline V gives CDR1 LGHNA, CDR2 YNFKEQ. The CDR3 reads CASSQDDSYNEQFF. In nucleotides, the CDR3 is TGTGCCAGCAGCCAAGATGATTCCTACAATGAGCAGTTCTTC.

This clonotype was seen more than once but under ten times. The V and J genes are TRBV20-1 and TRBJ2-1; either TRBD1 or TRBD2 may fit D (6 bases each). The germline V and J ends were trimmed by 0 bases and 0 bases, with 15 bases remaining between them. CDR3 size: 17 residues. Germline V gives CDR1 DFQATT, CDR2 SNEGSKA (reference sequence). CDR3 nucleotide sequence: TGCAGTGCTAGAGATCCCTGGCGGGGACACTCCTACAATGAGCAGTTCTTC. It codes for CSARDPWRGHSYNEQFF.

This clonotype appeared a few times. The chain employs TRBV7-9 and TRBJ2-7; TRBD2 is a possible D gene (5 bases). V was clipped by 5 bases and J by 4 bases, with 15 bases between them. The CDR3 extends over 14 amino acids. Germline V gene sequence: CDR1 SEHNR, CDR2 FQNEAQ (reference sequence). DNA for the CDR3: TGTGCCAGCAGCGACCATGGGGAGCGGTACGAGCAGTACTTC. Residues: CASSDHGERYEQYF.

The gene calls are TRBV6-6 and TRBJ2-4, with D maybe TRBD1 (5 bases). The tail of the sequence fits TRBJ2-7 better, so the J call may be wrong. The CDR3 consists of 14 residues. Germline V lookup: CDR1 MNHNY, CDR2 SVGAGI (reference sequence). The CDR3 region is CASSGHVTYYEQYF. CDR3 nucleotides: TGTGCCAGCTCAGGGCACGTCACCTACTACGAGCAGTACTTC.

The chain uses TRBV25-1 and TRBJ1-6; D gene uncertain. V was trimmed by 1 base and J by 10 bases, leaving 11 bases between them. The CDR3 length is 14 residues. Per the germline V gene, CDR1 is MGHDK and CDR2 is SYGVNS. CDR3 loop: CASSEFRGTSPLHF. The CDR3 DNA is TGTGCCAGCAGTGAATTCCGAGGAACCTCACCCCTCCACTTT.

This clonotype was counted at least ten times. The chain couples TRBV20-1 to TRBJ1-2; D gene unclear. The CDR3 length is 13 residues. Deletions cut 8 bases from V and 5 bases from J, with 18 bases between. Germline loops: CDR1 DFQATT, CDR2 SNEGSKA (reference sequence). CDR3 protein: CSTLDLFLYGYTF. CDR3 DNA sequence: TGCAGTACCCTAGACCTCTTTCTTTATGGCTACACCTTC.

This chain uses TRBV10-3 with TRBJ1-2; D is undetermined. The germline gives CDR1 ENHRY, CDR2 SYGVKD. This CDR3 is built from 13 residues. The V end lost 3 bases, the J end lost 6 bases, and 11 bases lay between the germline ends. The CDR3 region is CAISEERVNGYTF. CDR3 DNA: TGTGCCATCAGTGAAGAGAGGGTCAATGGCTACACCTTC.

The chain links TRBV7-2 to TRBJ1-1, with TRBD1 identical over 7 bases. This CDR3 contains 14 residues. J lost 1 base, V lost 8 bases, and 7 bases had no gene match. Looked up from germline, CDR1 is SGHTA and CDR2 is FQGNSA. The CDR3, as DNA: TGTGCCAGCGGAAGGACAGGCGGGAACACTGAAGCTTTCTTT. This codes for CASGRTGGNTEAFF.

This chain links TRBV2 with TRBJ2-1; TRBD2 aligns across 7 bases. V was clipped by 6 bases and J by 7 bases; unmatched bases: 12. The CDR3 loop spans 15 amino acids. The germline gives CDR1 SNHLY, CDR2 FYNNEI. Here the CDR3 DNA reads TGTGCCAGCAGCGGACTAGGTTTAGTCCGAAATGAGCAGTTCTTC. Protein product: CASSGLGLVRNEQFF.